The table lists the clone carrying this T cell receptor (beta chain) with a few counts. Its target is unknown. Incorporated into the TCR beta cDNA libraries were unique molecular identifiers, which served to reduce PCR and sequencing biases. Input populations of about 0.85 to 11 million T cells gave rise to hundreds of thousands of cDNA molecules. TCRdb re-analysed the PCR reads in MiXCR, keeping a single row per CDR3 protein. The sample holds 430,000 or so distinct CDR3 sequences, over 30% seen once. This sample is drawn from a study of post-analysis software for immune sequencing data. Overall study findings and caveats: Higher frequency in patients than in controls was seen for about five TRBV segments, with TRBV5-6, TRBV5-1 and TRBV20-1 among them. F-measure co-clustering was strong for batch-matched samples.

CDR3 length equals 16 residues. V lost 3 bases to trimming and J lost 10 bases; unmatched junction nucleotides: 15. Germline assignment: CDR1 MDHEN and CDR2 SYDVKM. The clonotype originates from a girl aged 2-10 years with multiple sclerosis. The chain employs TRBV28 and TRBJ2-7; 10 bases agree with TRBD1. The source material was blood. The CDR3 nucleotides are TGTGCCAGCAGTTTCGGGCCTCGGGACAGGGGAGGGGCCCAGTACTTC. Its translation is CASSFGPRDRGGAQYF.